Detailed here is one T cell receptor (beta chain). Antigen unknown. These data belong to a study of T cells in tuberculosis. Study-level information: Sequenced TCRs come from CD1B-GMM tetramer-binding T cells.

Study findings and constraints: GMM-specific TCRs were nearer to active tuberculosis alpha repertoires, suggesting expansion. Using the GMM-specific repertoire gave about 87% accuracy versus 60% to 70% with motifs.

V was clipped by 5 bases and J by 6 bases, with 28 bases between them. CDR3 size: 18 residues. CDR1 and CDR2 from the germline V gene are MNHEY and SMNVEV (reference sequence). Here immunoSEQ multiplex PCR was the method, and the copy in TCRdb shows in-frame clones only, minus some. Of about 20,000 clones in the sample, 75% to 90% are singletons; the top ten hold roughly 14%. This sequence joins TRBV27 and TRBJ1-1; no definite D call. The TCR originated in a donor aged 10 to 29 with latent tuberculosis or without tuberculosis infection. The specimen was PBMCs. The CDR3 coding sequence is TGTGCCAGCAGTCCCACCCCCTGGCCAGTGCCGAGACTCGCTGAAGCTTTCTTT. Translating gives CASSPTPWPVPRLAEAFF.